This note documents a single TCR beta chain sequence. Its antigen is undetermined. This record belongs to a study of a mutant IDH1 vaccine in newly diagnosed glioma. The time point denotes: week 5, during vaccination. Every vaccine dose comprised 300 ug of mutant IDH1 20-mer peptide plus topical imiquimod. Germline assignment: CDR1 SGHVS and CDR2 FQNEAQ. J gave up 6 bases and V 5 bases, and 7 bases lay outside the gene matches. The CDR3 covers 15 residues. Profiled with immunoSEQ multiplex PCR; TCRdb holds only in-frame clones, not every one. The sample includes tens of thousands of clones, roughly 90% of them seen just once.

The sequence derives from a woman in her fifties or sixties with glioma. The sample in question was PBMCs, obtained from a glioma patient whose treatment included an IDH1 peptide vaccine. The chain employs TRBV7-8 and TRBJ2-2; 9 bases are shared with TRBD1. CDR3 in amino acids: CASSDARDRAGELFF. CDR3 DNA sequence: TGTGCCAGCAGCGACGCCCGGGACAGGGCCGGGGAGCTGTTTTTT.